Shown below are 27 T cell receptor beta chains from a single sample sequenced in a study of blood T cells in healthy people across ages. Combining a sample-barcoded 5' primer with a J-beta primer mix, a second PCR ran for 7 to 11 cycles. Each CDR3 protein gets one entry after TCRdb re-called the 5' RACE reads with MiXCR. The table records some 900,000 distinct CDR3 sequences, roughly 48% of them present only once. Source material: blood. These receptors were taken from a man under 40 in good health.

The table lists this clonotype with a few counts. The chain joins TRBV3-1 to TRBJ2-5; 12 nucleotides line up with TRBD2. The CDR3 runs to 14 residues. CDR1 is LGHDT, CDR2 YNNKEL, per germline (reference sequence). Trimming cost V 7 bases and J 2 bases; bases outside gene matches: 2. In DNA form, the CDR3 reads TGTGCCAGCACCGGACTAGCGGGGCAAGAGACCCAGTACTTC. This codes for CASTGLAGQETQYF.

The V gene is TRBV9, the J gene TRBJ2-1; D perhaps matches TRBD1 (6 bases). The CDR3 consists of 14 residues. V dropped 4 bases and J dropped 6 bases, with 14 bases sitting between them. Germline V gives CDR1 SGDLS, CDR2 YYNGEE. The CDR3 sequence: CASSPRTETNEQFF. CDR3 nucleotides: TGTGCCAGCAGCCCGAGGACAGAGACCAATGAGCAGTTCTTC.

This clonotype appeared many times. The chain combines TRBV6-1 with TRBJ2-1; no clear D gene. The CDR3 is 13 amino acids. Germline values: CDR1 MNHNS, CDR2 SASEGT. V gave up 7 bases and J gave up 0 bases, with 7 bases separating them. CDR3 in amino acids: CASNGYSYNEQFF. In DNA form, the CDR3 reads TGTGCCAGCAACGGTTACTCCTACAATGAGCAGTTCTTC.

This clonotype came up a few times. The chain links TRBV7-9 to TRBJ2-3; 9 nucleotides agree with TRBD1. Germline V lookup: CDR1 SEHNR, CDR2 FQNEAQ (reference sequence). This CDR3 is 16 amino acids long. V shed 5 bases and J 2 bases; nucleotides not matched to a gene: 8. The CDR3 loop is CASSTRQGGITDTQYF. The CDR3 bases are TGTGCCAGCAGCACTCGACAGGGGGGGATCACAGATACGCAGTATTTT.

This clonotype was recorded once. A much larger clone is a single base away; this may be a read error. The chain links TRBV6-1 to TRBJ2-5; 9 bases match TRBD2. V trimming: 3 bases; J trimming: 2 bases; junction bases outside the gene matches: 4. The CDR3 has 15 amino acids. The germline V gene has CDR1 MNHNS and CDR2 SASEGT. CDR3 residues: CASSDVAGVQETQYF. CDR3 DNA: TGTGCCAGCAGTGACGTAGCGGGGGTACAAGAGACCCAGTACTTC.

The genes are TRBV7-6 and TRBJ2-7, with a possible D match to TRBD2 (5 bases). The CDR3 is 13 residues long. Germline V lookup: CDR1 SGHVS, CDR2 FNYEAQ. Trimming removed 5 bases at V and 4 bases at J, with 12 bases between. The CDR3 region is CASSPHTSYEQYF. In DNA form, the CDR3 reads TGTGCCAGCAGCCCCCATACTAGTTACGAGCAGTACTTC.

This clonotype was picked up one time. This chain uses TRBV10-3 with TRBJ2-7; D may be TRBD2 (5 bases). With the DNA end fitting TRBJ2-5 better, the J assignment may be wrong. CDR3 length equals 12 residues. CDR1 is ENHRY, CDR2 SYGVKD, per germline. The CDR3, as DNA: TGTACCACCCGATCGAGGGAGGAGACCCAGTACTTC. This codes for CTTRSREETQYF.

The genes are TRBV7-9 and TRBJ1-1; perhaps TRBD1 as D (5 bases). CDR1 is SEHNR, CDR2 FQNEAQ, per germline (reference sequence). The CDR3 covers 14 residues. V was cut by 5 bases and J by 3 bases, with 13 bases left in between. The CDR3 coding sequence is TGTGCCAGCAGCATAGTTCTAGGGGACACTGAAGCTTTCTTT. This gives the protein CASSIVLGDTEAFF.

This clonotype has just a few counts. CDR3 loop: CASSQDILPRVGAEAFF. As DNA, the CDR3 is TGTGCCAGCAGCCAAGATATCCTTCCCAGGGTAGGTGCTGAAGCTTTCTTT. The V gene is TRBV3-1, the J gene TRBJ1-1; perhaps TRBD1 as D (5 bases). The CDR3 contains 17 residues. Germline-derived CDR1 and CDR2 are LGHDT and YNNKEL (reference sequence). V lost 0 bases to trimming and J lost 6 bases, with 20 bases between them.

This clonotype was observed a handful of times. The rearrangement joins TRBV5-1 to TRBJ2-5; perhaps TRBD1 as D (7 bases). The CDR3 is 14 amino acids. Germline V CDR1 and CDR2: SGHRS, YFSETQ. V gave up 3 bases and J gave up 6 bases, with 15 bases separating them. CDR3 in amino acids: CASSYAGGLKTQYF. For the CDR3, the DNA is TGCGCCAGCAGCTACGCAGGGGGACTGAAGACCCAGTACTTC.

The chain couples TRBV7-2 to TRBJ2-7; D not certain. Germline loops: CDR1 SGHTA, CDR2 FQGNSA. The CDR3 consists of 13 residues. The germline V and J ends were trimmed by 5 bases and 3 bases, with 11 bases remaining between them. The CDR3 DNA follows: TGTGCCAGCAGCACCCAGGAGAACTACGAGCAGTACTTC. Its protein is CASSTQENYEQYF.

In nucleotides, the CDR3 is TGTGCCAGCAGCCCGAGTGCCTGGGATGAGCAGTACTTC. Amino acid sequence: CASSPSAWDEQYF. The J gene is TRBJ2-5, the V gene TRBV11-3; D not resolved. The CDR3 contains 13 residues. Trimming left V 5 bases short and J 11 bases short, with 18 bases between. Germline CDR1 reads SGHNT; CDR2 reads YENEEA. Variable domain in full (rest from reference TRBV11-3 and TRBJ2-5): EAGVVQSPRYKIIEKKQPVAFWCNPISGHNTLYWYLQNLGQGPELLIRYENEEAVDDSQLPKDRFSAERLKGVDSTLKIQPAELGDSAVYLCASSPSAWDEQYFGPGTRLLVL.

CDR3 loop: CSAGGHATDTQYF. DNA for the CDR3: TGCAGTGCAGGCGGCCACGCCACAGATACGCAGTATTTT. The rearrangement links TRBV20-1 to TRBJ2-3; D gene ambiguous. The ends were cut back, 6 bases at V and 2 bases at J, with 12 bases in the middle. The V gene's germline CDR1 is DFQATT and CDR2 SNEGSKA (reference sequence). This CDR3 has 13 amino acids.

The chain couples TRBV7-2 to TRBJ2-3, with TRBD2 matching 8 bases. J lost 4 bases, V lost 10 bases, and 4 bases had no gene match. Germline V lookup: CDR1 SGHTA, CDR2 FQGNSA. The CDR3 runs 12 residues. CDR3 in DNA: TGTGCCACCCGCGGGGGGTCAGATACGCAGTATTTT. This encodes CATRGGSDTQYF.

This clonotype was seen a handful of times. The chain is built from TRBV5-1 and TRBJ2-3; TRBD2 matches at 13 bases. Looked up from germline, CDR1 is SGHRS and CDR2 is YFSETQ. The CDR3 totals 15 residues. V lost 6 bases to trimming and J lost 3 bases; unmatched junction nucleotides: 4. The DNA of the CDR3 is TGCGCCAGCAATAGACTAGCGGGGGGAACAGATACGCAGTATTTT. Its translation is CASNRLAGGTDTQYF.

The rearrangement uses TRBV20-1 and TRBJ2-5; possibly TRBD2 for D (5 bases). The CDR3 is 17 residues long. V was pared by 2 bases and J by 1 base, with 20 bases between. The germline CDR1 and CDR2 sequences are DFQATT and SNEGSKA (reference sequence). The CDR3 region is CSARTVPGLAAQETQYF. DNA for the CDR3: TGCAGTGCTAGAACTGTCCCCGGACTCGCGGCCCAAGAGACCCAGTACTTC.

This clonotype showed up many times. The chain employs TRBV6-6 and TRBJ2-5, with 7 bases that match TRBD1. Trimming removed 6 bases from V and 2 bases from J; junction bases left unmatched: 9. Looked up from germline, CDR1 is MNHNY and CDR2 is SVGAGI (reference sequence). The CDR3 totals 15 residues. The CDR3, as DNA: TGTGCCAGCAGAGGGAACAGGGGACAACAAGAGACCCAGTACTTC. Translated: CASRGNRGQQETQYF.

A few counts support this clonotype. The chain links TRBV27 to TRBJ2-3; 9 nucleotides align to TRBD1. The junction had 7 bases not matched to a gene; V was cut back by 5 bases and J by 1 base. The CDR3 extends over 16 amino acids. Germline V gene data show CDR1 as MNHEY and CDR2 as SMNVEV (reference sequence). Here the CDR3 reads CASSPTGGKGTDTQYF. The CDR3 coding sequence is TGTGCCAGCAGTCCGACAGGGGGAAAAGGCACAGATACGCAGTATTTT.

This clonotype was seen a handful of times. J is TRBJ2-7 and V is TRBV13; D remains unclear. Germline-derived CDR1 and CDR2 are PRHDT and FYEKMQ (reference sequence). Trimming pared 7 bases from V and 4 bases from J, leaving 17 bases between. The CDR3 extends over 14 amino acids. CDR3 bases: TGTGCCAGCAAAAATTGGGTGGGAAGATACGAGCAGTACTTC. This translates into CASKNWVGRYEQYF.

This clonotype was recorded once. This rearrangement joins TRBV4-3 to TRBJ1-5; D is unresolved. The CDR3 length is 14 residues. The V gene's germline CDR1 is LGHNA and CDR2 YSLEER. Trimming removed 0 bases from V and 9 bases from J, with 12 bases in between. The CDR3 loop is CASSQDVTVSPQHF. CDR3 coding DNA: TGCGCCAGCAGCCAAGATGTCACGGTCTCGCCCCAGCATTTT.

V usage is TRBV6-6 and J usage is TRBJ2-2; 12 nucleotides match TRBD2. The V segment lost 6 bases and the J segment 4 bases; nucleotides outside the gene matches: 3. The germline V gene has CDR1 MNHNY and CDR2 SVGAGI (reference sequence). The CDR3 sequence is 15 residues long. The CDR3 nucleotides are TGTGCCAGCAGGGGACTAGCGGGCTTCACCGGGGAGCTGTTTTTT. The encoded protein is CASRGLAGFTGELFF.

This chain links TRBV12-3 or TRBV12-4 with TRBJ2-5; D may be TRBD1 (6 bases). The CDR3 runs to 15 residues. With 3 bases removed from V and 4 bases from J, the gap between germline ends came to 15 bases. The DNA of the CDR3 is TGTGCCAGCAGTTTGGGTAGAGGGGGAGCAGAGACCCAGTACTTC. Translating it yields CASSLGRGGAETQYF.

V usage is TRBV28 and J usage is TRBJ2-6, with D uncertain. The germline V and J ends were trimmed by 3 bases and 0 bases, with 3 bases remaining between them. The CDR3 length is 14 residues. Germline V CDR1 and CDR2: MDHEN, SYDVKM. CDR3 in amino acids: CASSFISGANVLTF. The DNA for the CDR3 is TGTGCCAGCAGTTTTATCTCTGGGGCCAACGTCCTGACTTTC. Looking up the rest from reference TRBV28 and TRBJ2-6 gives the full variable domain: DVKVTQSSRYLVKRTGEKVFLECVQDMDHENMFWYRQDPGLGLRLIYFSYDVKMKEKGDIPEGYSVSREKKERFSLILESASTNQTSMYLCASSFISGANVLTFGAGSRLTVL.

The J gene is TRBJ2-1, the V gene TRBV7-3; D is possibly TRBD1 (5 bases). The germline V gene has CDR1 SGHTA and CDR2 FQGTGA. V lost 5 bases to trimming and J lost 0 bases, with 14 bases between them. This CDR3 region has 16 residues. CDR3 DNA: TGTGCCAGCAGCGGTCCGACAGAAAGCTCCTACAATGAGCAGTTCTTC. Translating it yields CASSGPTESSYNEQFF.

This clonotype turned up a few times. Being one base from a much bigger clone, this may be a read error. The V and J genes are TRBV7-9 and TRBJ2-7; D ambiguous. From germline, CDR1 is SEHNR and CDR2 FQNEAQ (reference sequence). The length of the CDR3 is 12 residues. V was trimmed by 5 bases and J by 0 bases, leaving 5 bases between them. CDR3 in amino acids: CASSAPSYEQYF. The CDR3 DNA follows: TGTGCCAGCAGCGCGCCCTCCTACGAGCAGTACTTC.

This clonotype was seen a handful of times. The CDR3 is CSARTGVNTEAFF. In DNA, the CDR3 is TGCAGTGCTAGGACCGGGGTGAACACTGAAGCTTTCTTT. This rearrangement joins TRBV20-1 to TRBJ1-1; the D is unclear. This CDR3 region has 13 residues. Germline CDR1 reads DFQATT; CDR2 reads SNEGSKA (reference sequence). V lost 3 bases and J 0 bases, leaving 8 bases between the germline ends.

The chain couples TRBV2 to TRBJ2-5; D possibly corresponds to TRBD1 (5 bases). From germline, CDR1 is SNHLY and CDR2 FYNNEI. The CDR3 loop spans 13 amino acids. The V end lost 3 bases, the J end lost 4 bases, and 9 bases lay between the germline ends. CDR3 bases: TGTGCCAGCAGTGAGCAGGGTTTAGAGACCCAGTACTTC. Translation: CASSEQGLETQYF.